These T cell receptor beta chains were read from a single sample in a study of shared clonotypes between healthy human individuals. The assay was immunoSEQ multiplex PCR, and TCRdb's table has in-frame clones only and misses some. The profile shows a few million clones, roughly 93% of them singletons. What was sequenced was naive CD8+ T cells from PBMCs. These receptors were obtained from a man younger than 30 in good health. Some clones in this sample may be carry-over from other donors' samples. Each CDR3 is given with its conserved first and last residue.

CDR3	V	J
CASEELETSTDTQYF	TRBV5-5	TRBJ2-3
CASSSGLSYNEQFF	TRBV27	TRBJ2-1
CASRQGTEAFF	TRBV27	TRBJ1-1
CASSLMPSDGYTF	TRBV28	TRBJ1-2
CAISEGYSNQPQHF	TRBV10-3	TRBJ1-5
CASSSLIRDSDYGYTF	TRBV28	TRBJ1-2
CAIRNSKDGPTSYEQYF	TRBV10-3	TRBJ2-7
CASSVSRGAGTDTQYF	TRBV9	TRBJ2-3
CASSQRDSTNEKLFF	TRBV19	TRBJ1-4
CASSLRQGVRNEQYF	TRBV7-9	TRBJ2-7
CASSFGITEAFF	TRBV28	TRBJ1-1
CSVEYTSGSTDTQYF	TRBV29-1	TRBJ2-3
CASSIGLSSSYEQYF	TRBV19	TRBJ2-7
CASSPSYRDRVRGVNEKLFF	TRBV27	TRBJ1-4
CASSQVAGSNEQFF	TRBV4-3	TRBJ2-1
CASSLTVGLEETQYF	TRBV27	TRBJ2-5
CASSINPRYEQYF	TRBV19	TRBJ2-7
CASSQGGTGGQPQHF	TRBV4-1	TRBJ1-5
CASSLQGAYEQYF	TRBV7-9	TRBJ2-7
CASSFIASTNYGYTF	TRBV5-8	TRBJ1-2
CASSVGSGDTTYEQYF	TRBV9	TRBJ2-7
CASSLRSVFLEFGNTIYF	TRBV5-6	TRBJ1-3
CASRGITLDTSYEQYF	TRBV7-8	TRBJ2-7
CASSQEAQSSSYEQYF	TRBV4-2	TRBJ2-7
CASSGLHAAYNQPQHF	TRBV28	TRBJ1-5
CASSDFGRTGSNQPQHF	TRBV18	TRBJ1-5
CASSPQASRGSPLHF	TRBV7-9	TRBJ1-6
CSAREGDRSLINYGYTF	TRBV29-1	TRBJ1-2
CAISELGSAIQYF	TRBV10-3	TRBJ2-4
CASRDRGDTDTQYF	TRBV28	TRBJ2-3
CASSLWEQGVTEAFF	TRBV7-9	TRBJ1-1
CASSDSIFSNQPQHF	TRBV2	TRBJ1-5
CASSLGGGGEQFF	TRBV11-2	TRBJ2-1
CSVGWDTLAGGYTF	TRBV29-1	TRBJ1-2
CASSFPGLTGYEQYF	TRBV28	TRBJ2-7
CASSLGRDRLYEQYF	TRBV7-9	TRBJ2-7
CASSLHGSSYEQYF	TRBV19	TRBJ2-7
CASSTRTTYEQYF	TRBV7-2	TRBJ2-7
CASSFWDLGEQYF	TRBV27	TRBJ2-7
CASSHRGAEKLFF	TRBV14	TRBJ1-4
CASSKTSGTSDTQYF	TRBV6-5	TRBJ2-3
CASSGESGELFF	TRBV9	TRBJ2-2
CAISGLTGSGDTQYF	TRBV10-3	TRBJ2-3
CASTSPVGYGYTF	TRBV25-1	TRBJ1-2
CASSRFFGTEDQPQHF	TRBV7-8	TRBJ1-5
CASSVAGPMSSYNEQFF	TRBV9	TRBJ2-1
CASTPTVSNTGELFF	TRBV19	TRBJ2-2
CASSLTGRNTEAFF	TRBV11-3	TRBJ1-1
CASSLLGGGQPQHF	TRBV27	TRBJ1-5
CAISESGLVYGYTF	TRBV10-3	TRBJ1-2
CASTVTWGEGQPQHF	TRBV4-1	TRBJ1-5
CASSFGVNYGYTF	TRBV27	TRBJ1-2
CASSPSPGYEQYF	TRBV5-5	TRBJ2-7
CASSLRRERSNEQFF	TRBV5-4	TRBJ2-1
CASSPHGGTDPYEQYF	TRBV11-2	TRBJ2-7
CSGDLTSTSTDTQYF	TRBV29-1	TRBJ2-3
CATGLAGYNEQFF	TRBV15	TRBJ2-1
CASSYSRLAVYNEQFF	TRBV6-5	TRBJ2-1
CAWGRAGLQNEQFF	TRBV30	TRBJ2-1